This paragraph covers one T cell receptor (beta chain) sequence. Sequenced by immunoSEQ multiplex PCR; TCRdb stores in-frame clones only, minus some. The table has tens of thousands of clones, 90% to 95% seen once. This record comes from a study of T cell changes during pregnancy in multiple sclerosis. The V gene's germline CDR1 is MDHEN and CDR2 SYDVKM. The junction had 8 bases not matched to a gene; V was cut back by 10 bases and J by 7 bases. The CDR3 loop spans 13 amino acids. This clonotype was sampled from a female donor with multiple sclerosis, enrolled in a pregnancy study. Material: peripheral blood, obtained after pregnancy. V usage is TRBV28 and J usage is TRBJ1-5; 9 positions agree with TRBD1. CDR3 sequence: CATNRGRGQPQHF. DNA of the CDR3: TGTGCCACCAACAGGGGGCGAGGGCAGCCCCAGCATTTT.